A single sample gave rise to the 11 T cell receptor beta chains below, sequenced in a study of blood T cell repertoires in COVID-19. TCRdb's table, derived via immunoSEQ multiplex PCR, lists solely in-frame clones and lacks some. Of approximately 100,000 clones listed, about four fifths were seen once; the top ten hold 2.5% to 3.5%. Sequenced sample: peripheral blood. The receptors here all came from a woman of 80 years or more with active or convalescent COVID-19.

As DNA, the CDR3 is TGTGCCAGCAGCTTTGGACAGGGGGAGTCTGGCTACACCTTC. Its translation: CASSFGQGESGYTF. The chain employs TRBV7-2 and TRBJ1-2, with 10 bases identical to TRBD1. The germline V gene encodes CDR1 SGHTA and CDR2 FQGNSA. The CDR3 is 14 amino acids. The ends lost 3 bases at V and 7 bases at J; junction bases unmatched: 5.

The chain combines TRBV4-2 with TRBJ2-1; the D gene is possibly TRBD1 (6 bases). Germline V gene sequence: CDR1 LGHNA, CDR2 YNFKEQ. V was cut by 4 bases and J by 5 bases, with 21 bases left in between. This CDR3 contains 17 residues. The CDR3 bases are TGTGCCAGCAGCCGAAGGGTGCTACAGGGTAGGCACAATGAGCAGTTCTTC. Amino acids: CASSRRVLQGRHNEQFF.

J is TRBJ1-1 and V is TRBV10-3, with D unresolved. The CDR3 has 14 amino acids. The V gene lost 7 bases and the J gene lost 7 bases, with 19 bases spanning the gap. Germline CDR1 is ENHRY and CDR2 is SYGVKD. CDR3 in amino acids: CAITLSGIRLEAFF. The CDR3 nucleotides are TGTGCCATCACCCTTAGTGGTATCCGCCTTGAAGCTTTCTTT.

This chain uses TRBV28 with TRBJ2-3; D ambiguous. Per germline, CDR1 MDHEN and CDR2 SYDVKM. The CDR3 is made up of 12 amino acids. V lost 6 bases to trimming and J lost 5 bases, with 9 bases between them. The CDR3 DNA reads TGTGCCAGCAGCCGACTGAGAGATACGCAGTATTTT. Protein sequence: CASSRLRDTQYF.

The chain couples TRBV5-1 to TRBJ2-2, with 9 bases lining up with TRBD2. Germline-derived CDR1 and CDR2 are SGHRS and YFSETQ. The CDR3 is 17 residues long. The trim removed 6 bases at V and 5 bases at J, leaving 14 bases unmatched. The CDR3 loop is CASTPTSGLTGTGELFF. CDR3 DNA: TGCGCCAGCACCCCGACTAGCGGCCTAACGGGGACCGGGGAGCTGTTTTTT.

The gene calls are TRBV12-5 and TRBJ2-3; a weak D match, TRBD1 (5 bases). This CDR3 contains 16 residues. Germline-derived CDR1 and CDR2 are LGHNT and FRNRAP. The germline V and J ends were trimmed by 1 base and 5 bases, with 16 bases remaining between them. This CDR3 reads CASGLGTMGRGDTQYF. The CDR3 DNA reads as TGTGCTAGTGGTTTGGGAACTATGGGGCGAGGAGATACGCAGTATTTT.

The DNA for the CDR3 is TGTGCCAGCAGTGAAGGGACAGCCTCAATCCTCCCCCAGCATTTT. This codes for CASSEGTASILPQHF. The rearrangement joins TRBV2 to TRBJ1-5; tentatively, D is TRBD1 (6 bases). This CDR3 is built from 15 residues. Between the trimmed V and J ends, which lost 1 base and 10 bases, there was a span of 17 bases. Per the germline V gene, CDR1 is SNHLY and CDR2 is FYNNEI.

This clone has just a few counts. This chain links TRBV7-9 with TRBJ2-6, with D unclear. The CDR3 sequence is 13 residues long. Trimming took 7 bases from V and 2 from J, leaving 6 bases between them. Germline-derived CDR1 and CDR2 are SEHNR and FQNEAQ (reference sequence). CDR3 residues: CASTLAGANVLTF. In DNA form, the CDR3 reads TGTGCCAGCACCCTCGCTGGGGCCAACGTCCTGACTTTC.

The V call is TRBV2, the J call TRBJ1-3; no definite D call. The CDR3 is made up of 12 amino acids. Germline CDR1 reads SNHLY; CDR2 reads FYNNEI. The ends were cut back, 6 bases at V and 1 base at J, with 4 bases in the middle. The CDR3 sequence is CASSGSGNTIYF. The CDR3 DNA reads TGTGCCAGCAGCGGGTCTGGAAACACCATATATTTT.

J is TRBJ1-6 and V is TRBV30; TRBD1 matches at 7 bases. The CDR3 runs 14 residues. The germline gives CDR1 GTSNPN, CDR2 SVGIG (reference sequence). The V gene end was trimmed by 8 bases and the J gene end by 6 bases; junction bases not matched to a gene: 10. The CDR3 region has the DNA TGTGCCCACAGCCAGGGACAGACTAATTCACCCCTCCACTTT. It specifies CAHSQGQTNSPLHF.

CDR3 loop: CASSAREAGTPQHF. The CDR3 DNA follows: TGTGCCAGCAGTGCCCGGGAAGCGGGGACGCCCCAGCATTTT. The chain links TRBV2 to TRBJ1-5; D possibly corresponds to TRBD1 (5 bases). V lost 4 bases and J 9 bases, leaving 16 bases between the germline ends. The CDR3 sequence is 14 residues long. Germline CDR1 is SNHLY and CDR2 is FYNNEI. The full variable domain, completed using reference TRBV2 and TRBJ1-5, is EPEVTQTPSHQVTQMGQEVILRCVPISNHLYFYWYRQILGQKVEFLVSFYNNEISEKSEIFDDQFSVERPDGSNFTLKIRSTKLEDSAMYFCASSAREAGTPQHFGDGTRLSIL.